The TCR beta chain described here comes from a study of Ad26.COV2.S vaccination and SARS-CoV-2 variants. Study in general: In the COV1001 trial, the donor was in the Ad26.COV2.S arm. By the intramuscular route, Ad26.COV2.S was given once, or twice 56 days apart. Study-wide results and limits: Participants given vaccine showed non-spike TCR breadth similar to that of placebo recipients. Vaccine recipients showed a spike-specific TCR breadth that was higher than in placebo recipients.

The CDR3 sequence is 13 residues long. V was shortened by 3 bases and J by 6 bases, with 8 bases between the two germline ends. Repertoires were generated with immunoSEQ multiplex PCR, while TCRdb's copy carries only in-frame clones and drops some. The sample carries around 270,000 clones, 87% recorded once. The treatment is: over 15 received Ad26.COV2.S at low or high dose, single or two shots; 5 received placebo; per-sample allocation not given. All samples were drawn on day 63, counting from the first vaccine or placebo injection. Note on this clone: Its antigen is unknown.

The receptor was isolated from a person between 18 and 65 years old who received the Ad26.COV2.S COVID-19 vaccine or a placebo. The chain has TRBV12-3 or TRBV12-4 and TRBJ1-4; a possible D gene is TRBD1 (5 bases). Here the sequenced sample was peripheral blood, taken in a trial of Ad26.COV2.S vaccine versus placebo. DNA for the CDR3: TGTGCCAGCAGTTTGGCAGGGTATGAAAAACTGTTTTTT. This translates into CASSLAGYEKLFF.